The rows below give T cell receptor beta chains drawn from one sample of a study of T-cell memory formation after mild COVID-19. TCRdb passed the 5' RACE reads through MiXCR, listing each CDR3 protein once. The table shows more than 300,000 distinct CDR3 sequences, with 13% to 15% occurring only once. The sample was PBMCs or a T cell subset sorted from them (not recorded which). The receptors were gathered from a man between 18 and 29 years old who had mild COVID-19 (a few samples of this study predate the infection). Cell type and time point are not known. Each CDR3 is given with its conserved first and last residue. Each record gives: CDR3 protein, V gene, J gene.

CDR3aa: CASSLGLGDTEAFF; v_gene: TRBV5-1; j_gene: TRBJ1-1
CDR3aa: CASNTGTGTQGFGYTF; v_gene: TRBV5-1; j_gene: TRBJ1-2
CDR3aa: CASRQSVVQPQHF; v_gene: TRBV12-3/TRBV12-4; j_gene: TRBJ1-5
CDR3aa: CASSLEVGPGTDTQYF; v_gene: TRBV5-1; j_gene: TRBJ2-3
CDR3aa: CSARTVGNQPQHF; v_gene: TRBV29-1; j_gene: TRBJ1-5
CDR3aa: CASGNTEAFF; v_gene: TRBV12-5; j_gene: TRBJ1-1
CDR3aa: CASSVEGHSYTF; v_gene: TRBV9; j_gene: TRBJ1-2
CDR3aa: CASSFPAENEQFF; v_gene: TRBV5-1; j_gene: TRBJ2-1
CDR3aa: CASSRAYNEQFF; v_gene: TRBV7-9; j_gene: TRBJ2-1
CDR3aa: CASSSDRYTDTQYF; v_gene: TRBV6-5; j_gene: TRBJ2-3
CDR3aa: CASKEGGLGTDTQYF; v_gene: TRBV7-2; j_gene: TRBJ2-3
CDR3aa: CASNLAGEVPGELFF; v_gene: TRBV12-3/TRBV12-4; j_gene: TRBJ2-2
CDR3aa: CASKFSVDSNQPQHF; v_gene: TRBV4-1; j_gene: TRBJ1-5
CDR3aa: CASSRQEYNEQFF; v_gene: TRBV2; j_gene: TRBJ2-1
CDR3aa: CAWSSGFGNTIYF; v_gene: TRBV30; j_gene: TRBJ1-3
CDR3aa: CASRLSDTQYF; v_gene: TRBV6-5; j_gene: TRBJ2-3
CDR3aa: CASSEPSGSTDTQYF; v_gene: TRBV2; j_gene: TRBJ2-3
CDR3aa: CASRRQGVETQYF; v_gene: TRBV6-5; j_gene: TRBJ2-5
CDR3aa: CASFMGGQLYNEQFF; v_gene: TRBV7-9; j_gene: TRBJ2-1
CDR3aa: CASDRDGTSGANVLTF; v_gene: TRBV5-1; j_gene: TRBJ2-6
CDR3aa: CASSRDSLQGYTF; v_gene: TRBV18; j_gene: TRBJ1-2
CDR3aa: CASSLRGPVTGELFF; v_gene: TRBV5-6; j_gene: TRBJ2-2
CDR3aa: CASSSLQGGYGYTF; v_gene: TRBV7-2; j_gene: TRBJ1-2
CDR3aa: CASSSTGRTEAFF; v_gene: TRBV12-3/TRBV12-4; j_gene: TRBJ1-1
CDR3aa: CASSVDPGGGNEQFF; v_gene: TRBV9; j_gene: TRBJ2-1
CDR3aa: CASSSSRQAGQPQHF; v_gene: TRBV7-2; j_gene: TRBJ1-5
CDR3aa: CANGGGHNSPLHF; v_gene: TRBV10-3; j_gene: TRBJ1-6
CDR3aa: CAISESSNRPFYEQYF; v_gene: TRBV10-3; j_gene: TRBJ2-7
CDR3aa: CATSDLAADYNEQFF; v_gene: TRBV24-1; j_gene: TRBJ2-1
CDR3aa: CASSRRRGRGGYTF; v_gene: TRBV27; j_gene: TRBJ1-2
CDR3aa: CASRFGGTGELFF; v_gene: TRBV7-9; j_gene: TRBJ2-2
CDR3aa: CAWSVDGGSYYNEQFF; v_gene: TRBV30; j_gene: TRBJ2-1
CDR3aa: CSARDGKRGDSYEQYF; v_gene: TRBV20-1; j_gene: TRBJ2-7
CDR3aa: CATSRDVQGPEAFF; v_gene: TRBV15; j_gene: TRBJ1-1
CDR3aa: CSVEVPGVRTEAFF; v_gene: TRBV29-1; j_gene: TRBJ1-1
CDR3aa: CASSRQHSTDTQYF; v_gene: TRBV7-3; j_gene: TRBJ2-3
CDR3aa: CAWSRDGAYEQYF; v_gene: TRBV30; j_gene: TRBJ2-7
CDR3aa: CASSKRTGGNEKLFF; v_gene: TRBV12-3/TRBV12-4; j_gene: TRBJ1-4
CDR3aa: CASSKEKRSPLHF; v_gene: TRBV21-1; j_gene: TRBJ1-6
CDR3aa: CATSDPPTDTQYF; v_gene: TRBV24-1; j_gene: TRBJ2-3
CDR3aa: CASSQISRELFF; v_gene: TRBV3-1; j_gene: TRBJ2-2
CDR3aa: CASSQDLVSGGFNEQFF; v_gene: TRBV3-1; j_gene: TRBJ2-1
CDR3aa: CASRRQHLSYEQYF; v_gene: TRBV6-5; j_gene: TRBJ2-7
CDR3aa: CASSLAPISGGGRWEQYF; v_gene: TRBV12-3/TRBV12-4; j_gene: TRBJ2-7
CDR3aa: CASSGATGETQYF; v_gene: TRBV2; j_gene: TRBJ2-5
CDR3aa: CASSISGYSNTEAFF; v_gene: TRBV19; j_gene: TRBJ1-1
CDR3aa: CASSLGSRGNTIYF; v_gene: TRBV12-3/TRBV12-4; j_gene: TRBJ1-3
CDR3aa: CASSLGFNSPLHF; v_gene: TRBV7-2; j_gene: TRBJ1-6
CDR3aa: CASSQVLGEGDIQYF; v_gene: TRBV4-3; j_gene: TRBJ2-4
CDR3aa: CASSHPGAGELFF; v_gene: TRBV3-1; j_gene: TRBJ2-2
CDR3aa: CASKQNSGANVLTF; v_gene: TRBV7-2; j_gene: TRBJ2-6
CDR3aa: CASSPPGQQETQYF; v_gene: TRBV6-6; j_gene: TRBJ2-5
CDR3aa: CASSFSGLYEQYF; v_gene: TRBV7-2; j_gene: TRBJ2-7
CDR3aa: CASSFRQGPYGYTF; v_gene: TRBV27; j_gene: TRBJ1-2
CDR3aa: CASSPEGSGGETQYF; v_gene: TRBV4-2; j_gene: TRBJ2-5
CDR3aa: CSARVPAGGGNEQFF; v_gene: TRBV20-1; j_gene: TRBJ2-1
CDR3aa: CASSFPSGPRATEAFF; v_gene: TRBV27; j_gene: TRBJ1-1
CDR3aa: CASGLVPGRAEAFF; v_gene: TRBV12-5; j_gene: TRBJ1-1
CDR3aa: CASSSGGREAFF; v_gene: TRBV6-2/TRBV6-3; j_gene: TRBJ1-1